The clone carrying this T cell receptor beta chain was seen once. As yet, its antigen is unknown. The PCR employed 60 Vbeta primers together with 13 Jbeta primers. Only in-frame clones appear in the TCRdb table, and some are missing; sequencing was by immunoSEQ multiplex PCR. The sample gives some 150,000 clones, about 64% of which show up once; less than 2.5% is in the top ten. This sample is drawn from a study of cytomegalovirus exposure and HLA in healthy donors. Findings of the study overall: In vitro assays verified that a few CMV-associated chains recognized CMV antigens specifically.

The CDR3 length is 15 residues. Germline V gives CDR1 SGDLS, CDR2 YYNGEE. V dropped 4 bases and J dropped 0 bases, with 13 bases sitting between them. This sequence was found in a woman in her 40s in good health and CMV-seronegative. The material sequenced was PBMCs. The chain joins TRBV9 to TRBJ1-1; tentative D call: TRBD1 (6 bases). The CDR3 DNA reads TGTGCCAGCAGCAGGGACATGGGGATGAACACTGAAGCTTTCTTT. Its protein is CASSRDMGMNTEAFF.